This T cell receptor (beta chain) was identified in a study of STAT5B mutations in CD4+ large granular lymphocyte leukemia. As to this clone: Antigen: not known.

Study results and limitations: CD4-sorted patient repertoires seemed more clonal than healthy CD4+ repertoires. Top patient clones used TRBV06 genes more often: 8/27 versus 2/35 in controls.

Sequencing was at survey level. Sequenced by immunoSEQ multiplex PCR; TCRdb stores in-frame clones only, minus some. This table has roughly 30,000 clones, roughly 80% appearing once. J was trimmed by 5 bases and V by 2 bases; bases with no gene match: 13. This CDR3 spans 17 amino acids. Per the germline V gene, CDR1 is MGHRA and CDR2 is YSYEKL. The genes are TRBV4-1 and TRBJ2-7; 9 positions agree with TRBD1. The receptor was isolated from a human donor in good health. The sample consisted of CD4+ T cells from blood buffy coats. CDR3 in amino acids: CASSQRGFRDRDHEQYF. CDR3 in DNA: TGCGCCAGCAGCCAAAGGGGGTTCCGGGACAGGGATCACGAGCAGTACTTC.